This is a list of T cell receptor beta chains from one sample in a study of follicular helper T cells after annual influenza vaccination. Generated by immunoSEQ multiplex PCR, the TCRdb table keeps only in-frame clones and is missing some. The data hold approximately 9,900 clones, with 70% to 90% observed a single time. Sequencing was performed on CXCR5+ CD38- circulating T follicular helper cells from blood, taken on the day of influenza vaccination. Receptors originate from an adult who received the influenza vaccine. The CDR3 runs from the conserved cysteine through the conserved F or W. A D gene is named only where the DNA matches it firmly. Size values are once, few and many counts, or a class for expanded clones, and some rows have none.

size | D | J | V | DNA | CDR3
. | . | TRBJ2-7 | TRBV5-1 | TGCGCCAGCAGCTTGGGTGTTCGGGCTAACGAGCAGTACTTC | CASSLGVRANEQYF
. | . | TRBJ2-5 | TRBV27 | TGTGCCAGCAGTTACTCCGGGACAAAGGAGACCCAGTACTTC | CASSYSGTKETQYF
. | . | TRBJ2-6 | TRBV30 | TGTGCCTCCCCGACTGGGGCCAACGTCCTGACTTTC | CASPTGANVLTF
. | . | TRBJ2-3 | TRBV5-1 | TGCGCCAGCAGCCCGCTAGGTGGAGATACGCAGTATTTT | CASSPLGGDTQYF
. | . | TRBJ2-3 | TRBV6-5 | TGTGCCACCCAAGGCGGTGGGGTGAATACGCAGTATTTT | CATQGGGVNTQYF
. | TRBD1 | TRBJ2-7 | TRBV6-1 | TGTGCCAGCAAAGGGACAGGGGGCTACGAGCAGTACTTC | CASKGTGGYEQYF
. | TRBD1 | TRBJ1-4 | TRBV29-1 | TGCAGCGCTAAGACAGGGAACATTGAAAAACTGTTTTTT | CSAKTGNIEKLFF
few | . | TRBJ1-2 | TRBV6-1 | TGTGCCAGCTCTGGGGGCTTGGACTATGGCTACACCTTC | CASSGGLDYGYTF
. | . | TRBJ1-1 | TRBV10-3 | TGTGCCATCAGTGATGAAGGAGGGAACACTGAAGCTTTCTTT | CAISDEGGNTEAFF
once | . | TRBJ1-4 | TRBV5-6 | TGTGCCAGCAGCTTGGCAGGGGTATATGAAAAACTGTTTTTT | CASSLAGVYEKLFF
. | . | TRBJ2-1 | TRBV30 | TGTGCCTGGGGCGGGGACTCCTACAATGAGCAGTTCTTC | CAWGGDSYNEQFF
. | . | TRBJ1-4 | TRBV7-2 | TGTGCCAGCAGCTTAGTTGTGGGGGAAAAACTGTTTTTT | CASSLVVGEKLFF
. | . | TRBJ1-1 | TRBV7-8 | TGTGCCAGCAGCTTAGAAATGAACACTGAAGCTTTCTTT | CASSLEMNTEAFF
once | TRBD1 | TRBJ2-5 | TRBV5-6 | TGTGCCAGCAGCTTTCAGGGGGCAGGGACCCAGTACTTC | CASSFQGAGTQYF
. | . | TRBJ1-1 | TRBV27 | TGTGCCAGCAGTTTTAAGCCCCAGGGGTTTGAAGCTTTCTTT | CASSFKPQGFEAFF
. | . | TRBJ2-7 | TRBV7-9 | TGTGCCAGCAGCCGGGGCGGTAGCCTCTCCTACGAGCAGTACTTC | CASSRGGSLSYEQYF
. | . | TRBJ1-1 | TRBV5-4 | TGTGCCAGCAGCCGGCGAACCGGAATGAACACTGAAGCTTTCTTT | CASSRRTGMNTEAFF
. | . | TRBJ1-2 | TRBV6-1 | TGTGCCAGCAGGACGGGGATCTCGGACTATGGCTACACCTTC | CASRTGISDYGYTF
. | . | TRBJ1-2 | TRBV7-9 | TGTGCCAGCAGCCTCTACCCAGGGGAGTTCTATGGCTACACCTTC | CASSLYPGEFYGYTF
. | . | TRBJ2-1 | TRBV5-1 | TGCGCCAGCAGCCAGGTGACATTGGGGCGCCTCAATGAGCAGTTCTTC | CASSQVTLGRLNEQFF
. | TRBD1 | TRBJ2-2 | TRBV18 | TGTGCCAGCTCCTTTGGACAGGGGGGCACGAACACCGGGGAGCTGTTTTTT | CASSFGQGGTNTGELFF
. | TRBD1 | TRBJ1-5 | TRBV28 | TGTGCCAGCAGGGGGGACAGTCGGCAGCCCCAGCATTTT | CASRGDSRQPQHF
. | . | TRBJ2-1 | TRBV19 | TGTGCCAGTAGTATCGGGGAAGCGAGCTCCTACAATGAGCAGTTCTTC | CASSIGEASSYNEQFF
. | TRBD2 | TRBJ2-1 | TRBV7-6 | TGTGCCAGCAGCTTAGGGCGGGGGGCCTACAATGAGCAGTTCTTC | CASSLGRGAYNEQFF
. | . | TRBJ2-5 | TRBV5-1 | TGCGCCAGCAGCTTATTGGGACGTTCGGGGACCCAGTACTTC | CASSLLGRSGTQYF
. | . | TRBJ2-5 | TRBV6-1 | TGTGCCAGCAGCTTAGAAGCTAGGACCCAGTACTTC | CASSLEARTQYF
. | . | TRBJ1-3 | TRBV19 | TGTGCCAGTAGTCAGTATTTCGCGGAGTGGGGATCTGGAAACACCATATATTTT | CASSQYFAEWGSGNTIYF
. | TRBD2 | TRBJ2-3 | TRBV5-1 | TGCGCCAGCACCAGAGCGGGGGGCACAGATACGCAGTATTTT | CASTRAGGTDTQYF
. | TRBD2 | TRBJ2-1 | TRBV6-1 | TGTGCCAGCAGTGAATTGGGTTGGGAGCGGGGTGGTGAGCAGTTCTTC | CASSELGWERGGEQFF
. | . | TRBJ2-7 | TRBV4-3 | TGCGCCAGCAGCCAAGAAGCAGCTGATGACTACGAGCAGTACTTC | CASSQEAADDYEQYF
. | . | TRBJ1-2 | TRBV6-5 | TGTGCCAGCAGTTACTCCCGGACTAACTATGGCTACACCTTC | CASSYSRTNYGYTF
. | TRBD1 | TRBJ2-5 | TRBV5-1 | TGCGCCAGCAGCTCACAGGGGATCCAAGAGACCCAGTACTTC | CASSSQGIQETQYF
. | TRBD1 | TRBJ1-5 | TRBV19 | TGTGCCAGTAGTGTACAGGGGGGAAGCAATCAGCCCCAGCATTTT | CASSVQGGSNQPQHF
once | . | TRBJ1-6 | TRBV5-1 | TGCGCCAGCAGCTTGAGGCAGGGGAATTCACCCCTCCACTTT | CASSLRQGNSPLHF
. | . | TRBJ2-7 | TRBV4-3 | TGCGCCAGCAGCCCCACACTAGGGTTCGAGCAGTACTTC | CASSPTLGFEQYF